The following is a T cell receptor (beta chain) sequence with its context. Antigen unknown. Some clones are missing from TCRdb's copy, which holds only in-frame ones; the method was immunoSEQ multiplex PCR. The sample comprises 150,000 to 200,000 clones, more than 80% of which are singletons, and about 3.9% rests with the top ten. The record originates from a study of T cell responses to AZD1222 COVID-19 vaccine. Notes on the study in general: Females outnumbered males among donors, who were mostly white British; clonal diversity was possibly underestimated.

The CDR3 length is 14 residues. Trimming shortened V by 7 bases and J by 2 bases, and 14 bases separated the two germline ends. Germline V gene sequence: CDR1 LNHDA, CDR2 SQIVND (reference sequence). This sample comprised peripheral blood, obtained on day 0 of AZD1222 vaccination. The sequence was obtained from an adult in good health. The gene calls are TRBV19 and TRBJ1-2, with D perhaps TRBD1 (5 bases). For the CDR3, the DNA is TGTGCCAGTAATTGGGGAGGGGCCAACTATGGCTACACCTTC. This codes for CASNWGGANYGYTF.